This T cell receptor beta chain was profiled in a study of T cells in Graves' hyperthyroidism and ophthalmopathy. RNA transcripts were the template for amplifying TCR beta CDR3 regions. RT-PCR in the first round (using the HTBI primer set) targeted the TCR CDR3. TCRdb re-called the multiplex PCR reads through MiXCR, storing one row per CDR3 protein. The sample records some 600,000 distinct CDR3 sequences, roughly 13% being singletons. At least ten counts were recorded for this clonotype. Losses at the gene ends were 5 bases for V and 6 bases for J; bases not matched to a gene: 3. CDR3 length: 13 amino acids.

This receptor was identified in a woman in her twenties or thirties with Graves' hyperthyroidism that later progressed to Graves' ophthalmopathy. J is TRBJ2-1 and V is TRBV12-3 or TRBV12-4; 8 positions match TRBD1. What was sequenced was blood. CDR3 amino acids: CASSRQGSNEQFF. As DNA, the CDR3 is TGTGCCAGCAGTAGACAGGGGAGCAATGAGCAGTTCTTC.